The next 9 T cell receptor beta chains were all read from a single sample in a study of T cell responses to AZD1222 COVID-19 vaccine. The assay was immunoSEQ multiplex PCR, and TCRdb's table has in-frame clones only and misses some. The sample lists about 54,000 clones, less than 90% occurring once. This specimen was peripheral blood, taken 28 days after the second AZD1222 dose. Receptor source: an adult who received the AZD1222 COVID-19 vaccine.

This clone was picked up a small number of times. The rearrangement joins TRBV5-1 to TRBJ2-7; D is perhaps TRBD1 or TRBD2 (5 bases each). Germline V gives CDR1 SGHRS, CDR2 YFSETQ. The CDR3 is 14 amino acids. Trimming cost V 3 bases and J 2 bases, with 12 bases left between them. The CDR3 region has the DNA TGCGCCAGCAGCTGGGGACCCATGGCCTACGAGCAGTACTTC. As protein: CASSWGPMAYEQYF.

The rearrangement uses TRBV11-3 and TRBJ2-1, with TRBD1 matching 9 bases. This CDR3 region has 15 residues. Germline-derived CDR1 and CDR2 are SGHNT and YENEEA. Trimming removed 6 bases from V and 2 bases from J; junction bases left unmatched: 5. The CDR3 DNA reads as TGTGCCAGCAGTTTCGGACAGGGGACCTACAATGAGCAGTTCTTC. This gives the protein CASSFGQGTYNEQFF.

The chain is built from TRBV2 and TRBJ2-1, with TRBD2 identical over 13 bases. The CDR3 is 15 amino acids. Germline CDR1 and CDR2: SNHLY and FYNNEI. Trimming took 5 bases from V and 7 from J; bases not matched to a gene: 5. CDR3 region: CASSPGLAGMNEQFF. CDR3 sequence (DNA): TGTGCCAGCAGTCCGGGACTAGCGGGGATGAATGAGCAGTTCTTC.

This sequence joins TRBV5-1 and TRBJ1-2, with 7 bases that match TRBD1. CDR1 and CDR2 from the germline V gene are SGHRS and YFSETQ. The CDR3 is 18 residues long. Losses at the gene ends were 4 bases for V and 8 bases for J; bases not matched to a gene: 23. The CDR3 bases are TGCGCCAGCAGCCTGGCCGGGACAGCCACAGTGGGGGGTCGCGGCTACACCTTC. Protein product: CASSLAGTATVGGRGYTF.

This clone was found a few times. The same CDR3 is also encoded by other DNA sequences in this sample. This chain links TRBV18 with TRBJ2-7, with unresolved D. V was shortened by 5 bases and J by 4 bases, with 6 bases between the two germline ends. CDR3 length equals 11 residues. Looked up from germline, CDR1 is KGHSH and CDR2 is LQKENI. The CDR3, as DNA: TGTGCCAGCTCATCGTCGTACGAGCAGTACTTC. Its translation: CASSSSYEQYF.

The rearrangement links TRBV5-1 to TRBJ2-7, with 11 bases matching TRBD2. Germline-derived CDR1 and CDR2 are SGHRS and YFSETQ. This CDR3 region has 14 residues. With V trimmed by 6 bases and J by 4 bases, 6 bases remained unmatched. The CDR3 DNA is TGCGCCAGCACCCCGACTAGCGGGGTTTACGAGCAGTACTTC. Protein sequence: CASTPTSGVYEQYF. The full variable domain, its missing parts supplied by reference TRBV5-1 and TRBJ2-7, is KAGVTQTPRYLIKTRGQQVTLSCSPISGHRSVSWYQQTPGQGLQFLFEYFSETQRNKGNFPGRFSGRQFSNSRSEMNVSTLELGDSALYLCASTPTSGVYEQYFGPGTRLTVT.

The V and J genes are TRBV28 and TRBJ1-2, with 7 nucleotides matching TRBD1. The germline V gene has CDR1 MDHEN and CDR2 SYDVKM. V trimming: 3 bases; J trimming: 8 bases; junction bases outside the gene matches: 9. The CDR3 runs 14 residues. The CDR3 protein is CASSLPTGTGGYTF. The CDR3 coding sequence is TGTGCCAGCAGTTTGCCGACAGGGACGGGGGGCTACACCTTC.

This clone appeared once. The rearrangement uses TRBV28 and TRBJ1-1, with unresolved D. The CDR3 is 14 amino acids. Germline CDR1 MDHEN, CDR2 SYDVKM. Between the trimmed V and J ends, which lost 2 bases and 4 bases, there was a span of 11 bases. The CDR3 bases are TGTGCCAGCAGTTTAACAAGGGCCTCCACTGAAGCTTTCTTT. It is translated as CASSLTRASTEAFF.

The CDR3 spells CASGAPGGSYEQYF. The CDR3 DNA reads as TGTGCCAGCGGAGCCCCCGGGGGGTCCTACGAGCAGTACTTC. The rearrangement uses TRBV7-3 and TRBJ2-7; TRBD2 matches 7 bases. This CDR3 has 14 amino acids. J gave up 1 base and V 8 bases, and 8 bases lay outside the gene matches. From germline, CDR1 is SGHTA and CDR2 FQGTGA.